The 20 T cell receptor beta chains below all came from one sample that was sequenced in a study of neurological immune-mediated disorders (dated by TCRdb to the late 2010s). The library was prepared using 5' RACE. Sequencing instrument: Illumina HiSeq 2500. Using fastp trimming at Q25 and MiXCR clonotype assembly, TCRdb reanalyzed the public sequencing data and kept in-frame beta chains. CDR3 protein sequences are deduplicated, and each keeps its most common genes and DNA. Here the sample has 45,000 or so distinct CDR3 sequences; around a fifth occur a single time. Of the sample, around 4.2% falls within the top ten clones. This specimen's time point label, interpreted: technical triplicate 3. Sequencing was carried out using PBMCs. These receptors were obtained from a man aged 55 to 69 with HTLV-1-associated myelopathy (HAM/TSP).

This clonotype was seen at least ten times. V and J are TRBV5-1 and TRBJ2-6; D gene ambiguous. V gave up 0 bases and J gave up 0 bases, with 7 bases separating them. The CDR3 extends over 16 amino acids. Germline V CDR1 and CDR2: SGHRS, YFSETQ. The CDR3 reads CASSLGRVSGANVLTF. CDR3 nucleotides: TGCGCCAGCAGCTTGGGAAGGGTCTCTGGGGCCAACGTCCTGACTTTC.

The table lists this clonotype with a few counts. This rearrangement joins TRBV3-1 to TRBJ2-3; the D is unclear. This CDR3 has 16 residues. V was clipped by 0 bases and J by 3 bases, with 13 bases between them. Per germline, CDR1 LGHDT and CDR2 YNNKEL (reference sequence). The CDR3 loop reads CASSQDSAERTDTQYF. The CDR3 DNA follows: TGTGCCAGCAGCCAAGATTCCGCGGAGAGGACAGATACGCAGTATTTT.

This clonotype was seen many times. The chain has TRBV7-6 and TRBJ1-3, with D perhaps matching TRBD1 (6 bases). Germline CDR1 reads SGHVS; CDR2 reads FNYEAQ. CDR3 length: 14 residues. Trimming removed 1 base from V and 2 bases from J, with 6 bases in between. Here the CDR3 DNA reads TGTGCCAGCAGCTTAGACAGGGCTGGAAACACCATATATTTT. It yields the protein CASSLDRAGNTIYF.

This clonotype was recorded many times. The CDR3 sequence is CASSLSRGNNEQFF. The DNA of the CDR3 is TGTGCCAGCAGCTTAAGTCGTGGTAACAATGAGCAGTTCTTC. V gene TRBV5-4 combines with J gene TRBJ2-1; D remains ambiguous. Germline values: CDR1 SGHNT, CDR2 YYREEE (reference sequence). Deletions cut 2 bases from V and 5 bases from J, with 11 bases between. The CDR3 spans 14 residues. The variable domain in full, with the rest retrieved from reference TRBV5-4 and TRBJ2-1, is ETGVTQSPTHLIKTRGQQVTLRCSSQSGHNTVSWYQQALGQGPQFIFQYYREEENGRGNFPPRFSGLQFPNYSSELNVNALELDDSALYLCASSLSRGNNEQFFGPGTRLTVL.

This chain connects TRBV20-1 to TRBJ2-2; D is uncertain. V lost 3 bases and J 3 bases, leaving 11 bases between the germline ends. Germline V gives CDR1 DFQATT, CDR2 SNEGSKA (reference sequence). CDR3 length: 14 amino acids. CDR3 bases: TGCAGTGCTAGCCCGGGTACCTACACCGGGGAGCTGTTTTTT. Its translation is CSASPGTYTGELFF.

The CDR3 protein is CASSEREGRWNEQFF. CDR3 DNA: TGTGCCAGCAGCGAGCGGGAGGGCCGATGGAATGAGCAGTTCTTC. The V and J genes are TRBV12-3 or TRBV12-4 and TRBJ2-1, with TRBD2 matching over 10 bases. The ends lost 6 bases at V and 7 bases at J; junction bases unmatched: 9. The CDR3 is 15 amino acids.

In its sample, this clonotype was seen many times. The CDR3 DNA reads TGTGCCAGCAGCGCCCGGACAACTAATGAAAAACTGTTTTTT. It encodes CASSARTTNEKLFF. The V call is TRBV2, the J call TRBJ1-4, with unresolved D. The germline CDR1 and CDR2 sequences are SNHLY and FYNNEI. The CDR3 spans 14 residues. V dropped 6 bases and J dropped 0 bases, with 8 bases sitting between them.

This clonotype was seen many times. This chain joins TRBV4-2 and TRBJ2-1; TRBD1 matches 10 bases. The CDR3 contains 15 residues. Germline V gene data show CDR1 as LGHNA and CDR2 as YNFKEQ. Unmatched junction bases numbered 2, after V lost 2 bases and J lost 4 bases. The CDR3, as DNA: TGTGCCAGCAGCCAATGGGACAGGGGTTACAATGAGCAGTTCTTC. Protein sequence: CASSQWDRGYNEQFF.

This clonotype is a singleton in its sample. The J gene is TRBJ1-5, the V gene TRBV10-3; 10 positions agree with TRBD1. Germline assignment: CDR1 ENHRY and CDR2 SYGVKD. The CDR3 is 14 residues long. J gave up 2 bases and V 10 bases, and 5 bases lay outside the gene matches. The CDR3 nucleotides are TGTGCCACAGCCGGGACAGGGGGCAATCAGCCCCAGCATTTT. This codes for CATAGTGGNQPQHF.

This clonotype was recorded at least ten times. The chain joins TRBV6-1 to TRBJ2-3; D unresolved. CDR3 length equals 16 residues. Trimming pared 2 bases from V and 3 bases from J, leaving 15 bases between. Looked up from germline, CDR1 is MNHNS and CDR2 is SASEGT. The DNA for the CDR3 is TGTGCCAGCAGTGAAACTCCGGTACCGCCGACAGATACGCAGTATTTT. This encodes CASSETPVPPTDTQYF.

This clonotype was seen at least ten times. The gene calls are TRBV10-3 and TRBJ2-7; 8 nucleotides agree with TRBD2. Looked up from germline, CDR1 is ENHRY and CDR2 is SYGVKD. The CDR3 totals 13 residues. Trimming at V came to 5 bases and at J to 4 bases, leaving 4 bases not matched to a gene. This CDR3 is CAISQTGGYEQYF. Written as DNA, the CDR3 is TGTGCCATCAGTCAAACGGGGGGGTACGAGCAGTACTTC.

This clonotype was observed many times. The chain couples TRBV27 to TRBJ2-4; D is possibly TRBD1 or TRBD2 (5 bases each). Germline assignment: CDR1 MNHEY and CDR2 SMNVEV (reference sequence). The CDR3 contains 15 residues. V lost 6 bases and J 9 bases, leaving 21 bases between the germline ends. CDR3 sequence (DNA): TGTGCCAGCAGCCCCGGGGCACTAAGTAAAGGCATTCAGTACTTC. Amino acid sequence: CASSPGALSKGIQYF.

About this clonotype itself: A single base separates this from a much larger clone, so it may be a read error. The chain is built from TRBV5-1 and TRBJ2-7; 10 positions agree with TRBD2. The last part of the DNA fits TRBJ2-1 better; the J call may be wrong. Germline V lookup: CDR1 SGHRS, CDR2 YFSETQ. The CDR3 is 16 residues long. CDR3 residues: CASSLVSGRASYEQFF. The CDR3, as DNA: TGCGCCAGCAGCTTGGTGAGCGGGAGGGCCTCCTACGAGCAGTTCTTC.

This chain connects TRBV7-2 to TRBJ2-3; 8 bases line up with TRBD1. CDR3 length: 15 residues. Germline-derived CDR1 and CDR2 are SGHTA and FQGNSA. Trimming took 5 bases from V and 5 from J; bases not matched to a gene: 9. The CDR3 sequence: CASSPRRGRIDTQYF. The CDR3 DNA is TGTGCCAGCAGCCCCCGCAGGGGGCGCATAGATACGCAGTATTTT.

In this sample, this clonotype turned up many times. This rearrangement joins TRBV5-1 to TRBJ1-2; D is unclear. This CDR3 spans 18 amino acids. The V end was cut by 4 bases, the J end by 3 bases, with 25 bases between. Germline V CDR1 and CDR2: SGHRS, YFSETQ. The CDR3 region is CASSPRSWGITEDYGYTF. The CDR3 nucleotides read TGCGCCAGCAGCCCCCGGAGTTGGGGAATAACGGAGGACTATGGCTACACCTTC.

Of note for this clonotype: Being one base from a much bigger clone, this may be a read error. The V call is TRBV4-1, the J call TRBJ2-7; D is possibly TRBD2 (6 bases). In germline, CDR1 is MGHRA, CDR2 YSYEKL. CDR3 length equals 16 residues. CDR3 region: CASSKDTGSKTYEQYF. CDR3 coding DNA: TGCGCCAGCAGCAAAGATACCGGGAGTAAGACCTACGAGCAGTACTTC.

A few counts support this clonotype. The V call is TRBV6-1, the J call TRBJ2-7; 9 nucleotides line up with TRBD2. The V segment lost 4 bases and the J segment 6 bases; nucleotides outside the gene matches: 10. The CDR3 spans 15 residues. In germline, CDR1 is MNHNS, CDR2 SASEGT. The CDR3 spells CASSVISGSVGEQYF. CDR3 DNA sequence: TGTGCCAGCAGTGTAATTAGCGGGAGCGTTGGCGAGCAGTACTTC.

This clonotype has at least ten counts. Written as DNA, the CDR3 is TGTGCCAGCAGCTTGGGTCGGGGGAGCCGAGTACAAGAGACCCAGTACTTC. As protein: CASSLGRGSRVQETQYF. This chain joins TRBV7-9 and TRBJ2-5; D might be TRBD2 (6 bases). This CDR3 is 17 amino acids long. The V and J ends lost 3 bases and 2 bases respectively, with 19 bases between them. From germline, CDR1 is SEHNR and CDR2 FQNEAQ (reference sequence).

This clonotype was seen a few times. The chain has TRBV11-2 and TRBJ2-2, with 12 bases aligning to TRBD2. The CDR3 length is 16 residues. With V trimmed by 3 bases and J by 3 bases, 2 bases remained unmatched. The V gene's germline CDR1 is SGHAT and CDR2 FQNNGV. CDR3 nucleotides: TGTGCCAGCAGCTTTACTAGCGGGAGGTACACCGGGGAGCTGTTTTTT. Protein sequence: CASSFTSGRYTGELFF.

In regard to this clonotype: The final CDR3 position lacks the conserved phenylalanine or tryptophan, pointing to a likely read error. V usage is TRBV12-3 or TRBV12-4 and J usage is TRBJ2-7; 13 bases are a match to TRBD2. V lost 5 bases to trimming and J lost 2 bases; unmatched junction nucleotides: 3. The CDR3 is made up of 15 amino acids. The CDR3 loop is CASSQGLAGPYEQYS. The CDR3 region has the DNA TGTGCCAGCAGTCAGGGACTAGCGGGGCCCTACGAGCAGTACTCC.